The clone carrying this T cell receptor beta chain was counted ten times or more. The antigen is undetermined. The sample belongs to a study of liver allograft versus peripheral blood T cells. Study-level information: Comparative analysis was performed on T cell receptor repertoires from transplanted livers and from recipients' peripheral blood.

TCRdb recomputed calls from the reads with MiXCR, one row per CDR3 protein. The sample consists of 2,700 or so distinct CDR3 sequences, around 15% of them appearing once. The CDR3 runs 14 residues. CDR1 is SGDLS and CDR2 is YYNGEE in the germline V gene. Trimming shortened V by 3 bases and J by 5 bases, and 14 bases separated the two germline ends. Study-level results: Intra-allograft T cell receptor repertoires in the liver reportedly differed from peripheral blood repertoires.

The receptor was isolated from a human patient who had a liver transplant. The graft donor may have contributed some T cells. This chain joins TRBV9 and TRBJ2-5; D is unresolved. Written as DNA, the CDR3 is TGTGCCAGCAGCGAGGACGAGATTGGGGAGACCCAGTACTTC. Protein: CASSEDEIGETQYF. The full variable domain, in which reference TRBV9 and TRBJ2-5 provide the parts outside the CDR3, is DSGVTQTPKHLITATGQRVTLRCSPRSGDLSVYWYQQSLDQGLQFLIQYYNGEERAKGNILERFSAQQFPDLHSELNLSSLELGDSALYFCASSEDEIGETQYFGPGTRLLVL.